The TCR beta chain described here comes from a study of cytomegalovirus exposure and HLA in healthy donors. Across the whole study: Assignment to the Caucasian-associated ancestry cluster applied to less than 85% of the 300 to 500 genotyped donors.

The CDR3 extends over 19 amino acids. The J segment lost 5 bases and the V segment lost 6 bases, leaving 19 bases of the junction unmatched. Germline V gives CDR1 ENHRY, CDR2 SYGVKD. Regarding donors, all were healthy bone marrow donors. 13 Jbeta primers and 60 Vbeta primers were used for the PCR. The table came from immunoSEQ multiplex PCR; TCRdb's copy has only in-frame clones and leaves some out. The sample includes 95,000 to 150,000 clones, 73% seen only once; the top ten take 4.5% to 5%. Source material: PBMCs. The genes are TRBV10-3 and TRBJ2-1; 10 positions agree with TRBD2. The TCR comes from a man aged 55 to 69 in good health and CMV-seropositive. CDR3 sequence (DNA): TGTGCCATCAGGCTCTTTCCAAGCGGGGGGGCATCCGCCCACAATGAGCAGTTCTTC. It yields the protein CAIRLFPSGGASAHNEQFF.